These 19 T cell receptor beta chains originate from one sample sequenced in a study of blood T cell repertoires in COVID-19. Only in-frame clones appear in the TCRdb table, and some are missing; sequencing was by immunoSEQ multiplex PCR. Of 150,000 or so clones listed, roughly four fifths are singletons. Sequencing used peripheral blood. These receptors were collected from a human donor with acute or convalescent COVID-19. The donor label of this sample is uncertain.

The V call is TRBV12-5, the J call TRBJ1-2, with 8 bases identical to TRBD1. From germline, CDR1 is LGHNT and CDR2 FRNRAP. This CDR3 is built from 13 residues. The ends lost 7 bases at V and 4 bases at J; junction bases unmatched: 5. In DNA form, the CDR3 reads TGTGCTAGTGACGCGACAGGGGTCTATGGCTACACCTTC. Translated, it gives CASDATGVYGYTF.

This chain connects TRBV18 to TRBJ2-3; maybe TRBD2 (6 bases). Between the trimmed V and J ends, which lost 1 base and 4 bases, there was a span of 9 bases. From germline, CDR1 is KGHSH and CDR2 LQKENI. The CDR3 runs to 14 residues. The CDR3 is CASSPRGEADTQYF. The CDR3, as DNA: TGTGCCAGCTCACCACGGGGGGAGGCAGATACGCAGTATTTT.

CDR3 amino acids: CASSTRQAEQPQHF. CDR3 in DNA: TGTGCCAGCTCAACAAGACAGGCTGAGCAGCCCCAGCATTTT. This chain uses TRBV18 with TRBJ1-5; D is perhaps TRBD1 (6 bases). CDR3 length: 14 amino acids. The V gene lost 5 bases and the J gene lost 7 bases, with 15 bases spanning the gap. CDR1 and CDR2 from the germline V gene are KGHSH and LQKENI.

This clone occurred a few times. This sequence joins TRBV11-2 and TRBJ1-1, with 9 bases identical to TRBD1. Germline V gene lookup returns CDR1 SGHAT and CDR2 FQNNGV. There are 14 residues in the CDR3. V was clipped by 5 bases and J by 4 bases; unmatched bases: 5. CDR3 in DNA: TGTGCCAGCAGCGCCGGGACAGGGAGCACTGAAGCTTTCTTT. The encoded protein is CASSAGTGSTEAFF.

This chain joins TRBV5-4 and TRBJ2-5; 8 bases line up with TRBD2. From germline, CDR1 is SGHNT and CDR2 YYREEE (reference sequence). Trimming took 3 bases from V and 1 from J; bases not matched to a gene: 5. CDR3 size: 15 residues. CDR3 nucleotides: TGTGCCAGCAGCTCCATAGCGGGGTTCCAAGAGACCCAGTACTTC. It codes for CASSSIAGFQETQYF.

CDR3: CASSSKGCRVGGNSPLHF. The CDR3 DNA follows: TGTGCCAGCAGTTCAAAAGGGTGTAGGGTAGGGGGAAATTCACCCCTCCACTTT. The V call is TRBV21-1, the J call TRBJ1-6; the DNA was not compared with TRBD1, the D call given in the table. TRBV21-1 is a pseudogene locus. There are 18 residues in the CDR3.

CDR3 nucleotides: TGTGCCAGCAGCAAACAGCCATACGAGCAGTACTTC. This translates into CASSKQPYEQYF. The rearrangement links TRBV2 to TRBJ2-7; D is unclear. Germline CDR1 reads SNHLY; CDR2 reads FYNNEI. This CDR3 region has 12 residues. With 6 bases removed from V and 4 bases from J, the gap between germline ends came to 10 bases.

V and J are TRBV6-6 and TRBJ2-7; 8 bases agree with TRBD1. Germline V gene lookup returns CDR1 MNHNY and CDR2 SVGAGI (reference sequence). With 5 bases clipped from V and 5 bases from J, the junction kept 11 bases outside the gene matches. CDR3 length: 15 amino acids. CDR3 nucleotide sequence: TGTGCCAGCAGTGACCACCAGGGGGCTGGAAACGAGCAGTACTTC. This gives the protein CASSDHQGAGNEQYF.

This clone was counted a single time. The rearrangement links TRBV2 to TRBJ1-1; 7 bases agree with TRBD1. The germline CDR1 and CDR2 sequences are SNHLY and FYNNEI. The CDR3 consists of 16 residues. With V trimmed by 0 bases and J by 2 bases, 6 bases remained unmatched. CDR3 in DNA: TGTGCCAGCAGTGAAGCAGGGCAGGGGGATAACACTGAAGCTTTCTTT. Its translation: CASSEAGQGDNTEAFF.

This clone was observed a few times. The chain joins TRBV7-2 to TRBJ2-6; the D is unclear. The CDR3 covers 19 residues. The V end was cut by 1 base, the J end by 0 bases, with 16 bases between. Germline V gene data show CDR1 as SGHTA and CDR2 as FQGNSA. The CDR3 DNA reads TGTGCCAGCAGCTTAGAGACGGTCCCTTACTACTCTGGGGCCAACGTCCTGACTTTC. It yields the protein CASSLETVPYYSGANVLTF.

The chain is built from TRBV7-9 and TRBJ1-1; no clear D gene. The V and J ends lost 1 base and 6 bases respectively, with 12 bases between them. The CDR3 extends over 14 amino acids. CDR1 is SEHNR and CDR2 is FQNEAQ in the germline V gene (reference sequence). CDR3 residues: CASSLGRVNAEAFF. The DNA of the CDR3 is TGTGCCAGCAGCTTAGGTCGGGTAAACGCTGAAGCTTTCTTT.

The rearrangement joins TRBV7-2 to TRBJ2-7; D not resolved. The length of the CDR3 is 11 residues. Trimming stripped 3 bases from V and 4 bases from J, with 4 bases between. Germline CDR1 reads SGHTA; CDR2 reads FQGNSA. CDR3 sequence: CASSFSYEQYF. The CDR3 region has the DNA TGTGCCAGCAGCTTCTCTTACGAGCAGTACTTC.

The J gene is TRBJ1-2, the V gene TRBV14; D is uncertain. The CDR3 is 14 amino acids. The ends were cut back, 4 bases at V and 3 bases at J, with 12 bases in the middle. Germline CDR1 and CDR2: SGHDN and FVKESK. In DNA, the CDR3 is TGTGCCAGCAGCCTCCGAAGGAGCGACTATGGCTACACCTTC. Its protein is CASSLRRSDYGYTF.

The chain uses TRBV5-1 and TRBJ2-7; TRBD1 aligns across 7 bases. The V gene end was trimmed by 0 bases and the J gene end by 4 bases; junction bases not matched to a gene: 4. Germline V gene sequence: CDR1 SGHRS, CDR2 YFSETQ. The CDR3 sequence is 14 residues long. As DNA, the CDR3 is TGCGCCAGCAGCTTGGAGGGGGCAGGGTACGAGCAGTACTTC. This encodes CASSLEGAGYEQYF. Combining the CDR3 with reference TRBV5-1 and TRBJ2-7 gives the whole variable domain KAGVTQTPRYLIKTRGQQVTLSCSPISGHRSVSWYQQTPGQGLQFLFEYFSETQRNKGNFPGRFSGRQFSNSRSEMNVSTLELGDSALYLCASSLEGAGYEQYFGPGTRLTVT.

The chain employs TRBV2 and TRBJ1-4; TRBD1 matches 10 bases. This CDR3 is 14 amino acids long. The trim removed 4 bases at V and 8 bases at J, leaving 4 bases unmatched. Germline V gene data show CDR1 as SNHLY and CDR2 as FYNNEI. The CDR3: CASSVDRGREKLFF. CDR3 sequence (DNA): TGTGCCAGCAGTGTGGACAGGGGGAGGGAAAAACTGTTTTTT.

This clone was seen more than once but under ten times. V usage is TRBV10-3 and J usage is TRBJ1-1, with no clear D. Between the trimmed V and J ends, which lost 8 bases and 4 bases, there was a span of 20 bases. CDR1 ENHRY and CDR2 SYGVKD come from the germline V gene. This CDR3 contains 15 residues. CDR3 coding DNA: TGTGCCATCGGCAACCTAGACGGGGAGAGCACTGAAGCTTTCTTT. It translates to CAIGNLDGESTEAFF.

The V call is TRBV7-9, the J call TRBJ1-2; no reliable D call. This CDR3 is built from 13 residues. Germline lookup yields CDR1 SEHNR and CDR2 FQNEAQ (reference sequence). V was trimmed by 3 bases and J by 3 bases, leaving 8 bases between them. The CDR3 region is CASSFTPDYGYTF. The CDR3 nucleotides read TGTGCCAGCAGCTTCACACCCGACTATGGCTACACCTTC.

The sample holds a few counts of this clone. This rearrangement joins TRBV4-1 to TRBJ1-1, with 8 positions matching TRBD1. The CDR3 length is 14 residues. Germline V gives CDR1 MGHRA, CDR2 YSYEKL. J gave up 9 bases and V 0 bases, and 6 bases lay outside the gene matches. The CDR3 sequence is CASSQETDRGKAFF. The CDR3 nucleotides read TGCGCCAGCAGCCAAGAAACCGACAGGGGCAAAGCTTTCTTT.

V and J are TRBV14 and TRBJ2-5; the match to TRBD1 covers 8 bases. Germline V gene lookup returns CDR1 SGHDN and CDR2 FVKESK. V lost 3 bases to trimming and J lost 0 bases; unmatched junction nucleotides: 6. CDR3 length: 16 residues. For the CDR3, the DNA is TGTGCCAGCAGCCAGGGACAGGTGTTGTACCAAGAGACCCAGTACTTC. This encodes CASSQGQVLYQETQYF.